This T cell receptor beta chain comes out of a study of vaccination effects on CD4 cells after COVID-19. Across the study: Relative to the second dose, post-vaccine samples were obtained a median of 72 days later.

Assay used: immunoSEQ multiplex PCR; TCRdb lists only in-frame clones, some missing. Of about 38,000 clones listed, 70% to 85% are singletons. This CDR3 has 15 residues. Per the germline V gene, CDR1 is GTSNPN and CDR2 is SVGIG (reference sequence). Trimming took off 2 bases at V and 0 bases at J, with 11 bases between the two ends. This clone was observed a single time. Its matching antigen is unknown. Ahead of sequencing, the ViraFEST assay grew antigen-specific CD4+ T cells using viral peptide pools. The culture ran for about 11 days, and then CD4+ T cells were isolated. All study participants received two doses of BNT162b2 or mRNA-1273 vaccine.

The gene calls are TRBV30 and TRBJ1-5; D gene unclear. The sequence came from a human donor who received a COVID-19 vaccine. Some clones in this sample may be carry-over from other donors' samples. Sequenced here: CD4+ T cells from PBMCs cultured with HCoV-NL63 spike peptides, sampled after COVID-19 vaccination. This chain's CDR3 is CAWSPGPYSNQPQHF. The CDR3 DNA reads as TGTGCCTGGAGTCCCGGGCCGTATAGCAATCAGCCCCAGCATTTT. The full variable domain, with the rest looked up from reference TRBV30 and TRBJ1-5, is SQTIHQWPATLVQPVGSPLSLECTVEGTSNPNLYWYRQAAGRGLQLLFYSVGIGQISSEVPQNLSASRPQDRQFILSSKKLLLSDSGFYLCAWSPGPYSNQPQHFGDGTRLSIL.